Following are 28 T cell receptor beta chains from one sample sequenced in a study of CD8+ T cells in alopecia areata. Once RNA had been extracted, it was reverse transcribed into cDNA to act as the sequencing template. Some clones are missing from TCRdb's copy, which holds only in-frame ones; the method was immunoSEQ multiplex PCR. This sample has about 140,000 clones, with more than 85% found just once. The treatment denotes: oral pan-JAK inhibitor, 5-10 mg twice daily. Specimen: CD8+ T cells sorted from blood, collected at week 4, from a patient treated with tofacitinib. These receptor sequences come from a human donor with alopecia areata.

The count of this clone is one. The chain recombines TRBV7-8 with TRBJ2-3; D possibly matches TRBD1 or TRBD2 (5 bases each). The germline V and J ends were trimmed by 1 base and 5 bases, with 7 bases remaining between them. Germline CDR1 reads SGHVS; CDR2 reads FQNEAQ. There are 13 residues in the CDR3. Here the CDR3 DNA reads TGTGCCAGCAGCTTAGGGGACCGAGATACGCAGTATTTT. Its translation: CASSLGDRDTQYF.

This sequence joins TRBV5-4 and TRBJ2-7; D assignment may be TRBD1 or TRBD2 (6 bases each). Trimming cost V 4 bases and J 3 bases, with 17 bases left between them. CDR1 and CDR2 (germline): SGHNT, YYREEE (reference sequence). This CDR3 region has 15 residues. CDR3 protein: CASSEGPKGGYEQYF. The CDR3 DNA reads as TGTGCCAGCAGCGAGGGCCCAAAGGGGGGCTACGAGCAGTACTTC. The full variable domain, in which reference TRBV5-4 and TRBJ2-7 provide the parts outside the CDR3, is ETGVTQSPTHLIKTRGQQVTLRCSSQSGHNTVSWYQQALGQGPQFIFQYYREEENGRGNFPPRFSGLQFPNYSSELNVNALELDDSALYLCASSEGPKGGYEQYFGPGTRLTVT.

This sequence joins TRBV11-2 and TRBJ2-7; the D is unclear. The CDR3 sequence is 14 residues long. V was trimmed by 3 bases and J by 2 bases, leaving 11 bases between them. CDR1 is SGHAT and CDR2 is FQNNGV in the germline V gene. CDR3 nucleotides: TGTGCCAGCAGCTTTTCGTACACCACCTACGAGCAGTACTTC. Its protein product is CASSFSYTTYEQYF.

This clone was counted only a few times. In DNA form, the CDR3 reads TGCAGCGTTGTGGGGGACTATGGCTACACCTTC. This translates into CSVVGDYGYTF. The rearrangement joins TRBV29-1 to TRBJ1-2; possibly TRBD1 for D (5 bases). V was cut by 4 bases and J by 3 bases, with 6 bases left in between. CDR1 SQVTM and CDR2 ANQGSEA come from the germline V gene. This CDR3 is 11 amino acids long. The full variable domain, with the rest looked up from reference TRBV29-1 and TRBJ1-2, is SAVISQKPSRDICQRGTSLTIQCQVDSQVTMMFWYRQQPGQSLTLIATANQGSEATYESGFVIDKFPISRPNLTFSTLTVSNMSPEDSSIYLCSVVGDYGYTFGSGTRLTVV.

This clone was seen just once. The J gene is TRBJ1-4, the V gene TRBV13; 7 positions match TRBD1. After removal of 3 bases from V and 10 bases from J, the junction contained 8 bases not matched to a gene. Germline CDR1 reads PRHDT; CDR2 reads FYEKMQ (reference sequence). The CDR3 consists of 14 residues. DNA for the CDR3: TGTGCCAGCAGCTTGGGTCTAGGGGGCGCAAAACTGTTTTTT. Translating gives CASSLGLGGAKLFF.

The CDR3 region is CASSPRRSLMGHENSPLHF. In DNA form, the CDR3 reads TGCGCCAGCAGTCCACGGCGTTCACTTATGGGACACGAGAATTCACCCCTCCACTTT. V and J are TRBV23-1 and TRBJ1-6, with D possibly TRBD1 on 6 matching bases. TRBV23-1 is classed as an ORF, of uncertain function. The V gene lost 4 bases and the J gene lost 7 bases, with 26 bases spanning the gap. This CDR3 region has 19 residues.

The CDR3 is CASSVPSSGGYTDTQYF. CDR3 sequence (DNA): TGTGCCAGCAGCGTGCCGTCTAGCGGGGGGTACACAGATACGCAGTATTTT. This chain uses TRBV9 with TRBJ2-3, with 11 bases matching TRBD2. V lost 2 bases, J lost 2 bases, and 7 bases stayed unmatched. CDR1 and CDR2 (germline): SGDLS, YYNGEE. The CDR3 covers 17 residues. The whole variable domain, remainder taken from reference TRBV9 and TRBJ2-3, is DSGVTQTPKHLITATGQRVTLRCSPRSGDLSVYWYQQSLDQGLQFLIQYYNGEERAKGNILERFSAQQFPDLHSELNLSSLELGDSALYFCASSVPSSGGYTDTQYFGPGTRLTVL.

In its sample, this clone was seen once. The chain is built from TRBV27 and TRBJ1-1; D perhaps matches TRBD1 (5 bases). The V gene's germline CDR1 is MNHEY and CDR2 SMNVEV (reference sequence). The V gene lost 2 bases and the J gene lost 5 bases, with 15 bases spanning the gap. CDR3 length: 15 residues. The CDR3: CASSLGDSGGTEAFF. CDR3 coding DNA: TGTGCCAGCAGTTTAGGGGACTCGGGCGGTACTGAAGCTTTCTTT.

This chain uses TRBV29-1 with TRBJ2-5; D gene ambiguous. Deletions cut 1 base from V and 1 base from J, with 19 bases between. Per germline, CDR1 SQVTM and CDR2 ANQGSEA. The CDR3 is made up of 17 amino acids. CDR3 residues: CSVEGLAEPLIQETQYF. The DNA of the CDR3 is TGCAGCGTTGAAGGACTGGCCGAACCCTTGATCCAAGAGACCCAGTACTTC.

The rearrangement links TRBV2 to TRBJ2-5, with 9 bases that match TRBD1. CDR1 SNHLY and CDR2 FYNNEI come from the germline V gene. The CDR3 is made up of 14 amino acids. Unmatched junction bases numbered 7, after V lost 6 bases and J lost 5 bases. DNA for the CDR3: TGTGCCAGCAGGAAGGGACAGGGAAGGGAGACCCAGTACTTC. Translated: CASRKGQGRETQYF.

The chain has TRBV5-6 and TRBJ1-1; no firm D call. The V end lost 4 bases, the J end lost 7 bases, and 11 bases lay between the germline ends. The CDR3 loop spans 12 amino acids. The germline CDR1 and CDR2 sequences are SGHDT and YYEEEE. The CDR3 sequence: CASSDDRVEAFF. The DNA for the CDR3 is TGTGCCAGCAGCGATGACCGGGTTGAAGCTTTCTTT.

Here the CDR3 reads CASVGGARSEAFF. Written as DNA, the CDR3 is TGTGCCAGCGTGGGGGGCGCAAGGTCGGAAGCTTTCTTT. The rearrangement joins TRBV25-1 to TRBJ1-1; a weak D match, TRBD1 (6 bases). This CDR3 has 13 amino acids. The V gene's germline CDR1 is MGHDK and CDR2 SYGVNS. V lost 8 bases to trimming and J lost 8 bases, with 18 bases between them.

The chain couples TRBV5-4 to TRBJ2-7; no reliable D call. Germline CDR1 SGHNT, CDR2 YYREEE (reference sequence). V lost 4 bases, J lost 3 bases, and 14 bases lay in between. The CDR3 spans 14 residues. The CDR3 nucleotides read TGTGCCAGCAGCCGGTCCGAAGCAATCTACGAGCAGTACTTC. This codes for CASSRSEAIYEQYF.

This CDR3 is CAISEYYEQYF. Written as DNA, the CDR3 is TGTGCCATCAGTGAGTACTACGAGCAGTACTTC. The V call is TRBV10-3, the J call TRBJ2-7; D gene ambiguous. The CDR3 sequence is 11 residues long. Germline V CDR1 and CDR2: ENHRY, SYGVKD. With 1 base removed from V and 3 bases from J, the gap between germline ends came to 1 base.

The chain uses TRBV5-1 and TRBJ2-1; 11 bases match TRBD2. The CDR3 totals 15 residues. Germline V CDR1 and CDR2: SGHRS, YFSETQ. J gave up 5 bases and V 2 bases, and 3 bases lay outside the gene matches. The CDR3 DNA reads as TGCGCCAGCAGCTTAAGACTAGCGGGAAACAATGAGCAGTTCTTC. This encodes CASSLRLAGNNEQFF.

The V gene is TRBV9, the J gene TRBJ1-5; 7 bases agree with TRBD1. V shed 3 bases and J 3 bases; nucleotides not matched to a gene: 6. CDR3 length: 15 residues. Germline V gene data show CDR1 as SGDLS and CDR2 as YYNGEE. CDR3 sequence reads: CASSATGTVNQPQHF. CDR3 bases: TGTGCCAGCAGCGCGACCGGGACAGTCAATCAGCCCCAGCATTTT. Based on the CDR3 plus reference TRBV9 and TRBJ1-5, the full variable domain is DSGVTQTPKHLITATGQRVTLRCSPRSGDLSVYWYQQSLDQGLQFLIQYYNGEERAKGNILERFSAQQFPDLHSELNLSSLELGDSALYFCASSATGTVNQPQHFGDGTRLSIL.

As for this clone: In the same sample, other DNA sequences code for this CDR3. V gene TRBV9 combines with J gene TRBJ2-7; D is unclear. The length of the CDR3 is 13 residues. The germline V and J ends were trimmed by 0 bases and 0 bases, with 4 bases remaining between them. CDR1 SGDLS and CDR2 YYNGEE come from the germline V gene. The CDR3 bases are TGTGCCAGCAGCGTAGATAGCTCCTACGAGCAGTACTTC. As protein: CASSVDSSYEQYF. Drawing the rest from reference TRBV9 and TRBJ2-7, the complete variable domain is DSGVTQTPKHLITATGQRVTLRCSPRSGDLSVYWYQQSLDQGLQFLIQYYNGEERAKGNILERFSAQQFPDLHSELNLSSLELGDSALYFCASSVDSSYEQYFGPGTRLTVT.

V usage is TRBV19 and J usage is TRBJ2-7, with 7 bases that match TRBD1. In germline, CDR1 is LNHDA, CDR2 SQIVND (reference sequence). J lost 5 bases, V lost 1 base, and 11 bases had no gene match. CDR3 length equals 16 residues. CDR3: CASSIAYRGPTDEQYF. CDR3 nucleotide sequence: TGTGCCAGTAGTATAGCTTACAGGGGCCCTACCGACGAGCAGTACTTC.

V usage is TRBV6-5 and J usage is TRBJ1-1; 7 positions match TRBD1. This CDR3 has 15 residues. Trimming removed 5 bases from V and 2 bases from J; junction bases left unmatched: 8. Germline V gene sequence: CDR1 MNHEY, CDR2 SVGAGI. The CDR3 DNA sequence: TGTGCCAGCAGTGCCATACAGGGGTCTAACACTGAAGCTTTCTTT. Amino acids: CASSAIQGSNTEAFF.

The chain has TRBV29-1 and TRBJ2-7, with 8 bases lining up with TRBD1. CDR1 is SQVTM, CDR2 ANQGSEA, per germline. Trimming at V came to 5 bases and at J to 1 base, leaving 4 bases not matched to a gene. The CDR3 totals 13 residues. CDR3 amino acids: CSVQGAGSYEQYF. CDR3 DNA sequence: TGCAGCGTTCAGGGGGCAGGTTCCTACGAGCAGTACTTC.

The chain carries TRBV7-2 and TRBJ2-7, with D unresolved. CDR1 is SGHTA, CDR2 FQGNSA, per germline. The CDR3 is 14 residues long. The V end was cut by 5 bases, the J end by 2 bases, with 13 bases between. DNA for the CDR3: TGTGCCAGCAGCCCTTGGGCCAGCGCCTACGAGCAGTACTTC. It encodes CASSPWASAYEQYF.

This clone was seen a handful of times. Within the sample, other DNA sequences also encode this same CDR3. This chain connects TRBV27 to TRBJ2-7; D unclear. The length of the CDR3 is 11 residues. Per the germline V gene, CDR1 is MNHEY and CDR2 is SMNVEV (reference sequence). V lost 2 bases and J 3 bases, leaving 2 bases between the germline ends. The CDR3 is CASSLGYEQYF. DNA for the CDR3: TGTGCCAGCAGTTTAGGCTACGAGCAGTACTTC.

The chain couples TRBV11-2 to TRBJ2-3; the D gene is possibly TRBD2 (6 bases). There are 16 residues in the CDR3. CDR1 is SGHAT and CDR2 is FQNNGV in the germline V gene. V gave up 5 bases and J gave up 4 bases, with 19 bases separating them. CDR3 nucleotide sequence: TGTGCCAGCAGCCTACCAGCGGCGGGACCCGCAGATACGCAGTATTTT. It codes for CASSLPAAGPADTQYF. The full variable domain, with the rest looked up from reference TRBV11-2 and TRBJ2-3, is EAGVAQSPRYKIIEKRQSVAFWCNPISGHATLYWYQQILGQGPKLLIQFQNNGVVDDSQLPKDRFSAERLKGVDSTLKIQPAKLEDSAVYLCASSLPAAGPADTQYFGPGTRLTVL.

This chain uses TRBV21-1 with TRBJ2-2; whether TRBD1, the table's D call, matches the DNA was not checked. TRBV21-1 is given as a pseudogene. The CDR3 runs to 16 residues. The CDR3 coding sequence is TGTGCCAGCACCATAAAGCCGGACAGTAACACCGGGGAGCTGTTTTTT. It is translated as CASTIKPDSNTGELFF.

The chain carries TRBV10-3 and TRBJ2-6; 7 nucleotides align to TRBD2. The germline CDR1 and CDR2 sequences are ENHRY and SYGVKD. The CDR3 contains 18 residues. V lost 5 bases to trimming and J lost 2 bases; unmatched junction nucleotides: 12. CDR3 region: CAISSVGGRVAGANVLTF. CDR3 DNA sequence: TGTGCCATCAGTTCGGTCGGCGGGAGAGTGGCTGGGGCCAACGTCCTGACTTTC.

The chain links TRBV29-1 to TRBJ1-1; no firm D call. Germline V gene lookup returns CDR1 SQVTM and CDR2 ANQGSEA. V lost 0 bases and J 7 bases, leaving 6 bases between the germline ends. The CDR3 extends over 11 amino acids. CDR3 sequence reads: CSVEELSEAFF. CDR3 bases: TGCAGCGTTGAAGAGCTCAGTGAAGCTTTCTTT.

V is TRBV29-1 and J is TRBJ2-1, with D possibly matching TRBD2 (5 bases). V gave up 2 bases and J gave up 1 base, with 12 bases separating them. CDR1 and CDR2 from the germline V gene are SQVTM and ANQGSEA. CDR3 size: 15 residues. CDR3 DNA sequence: TGCAGCGTTGAATTTCCGGGAAAATCCTACAATGAGCAGTTCTTC. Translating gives CSVEFPGKSYNEQFF.

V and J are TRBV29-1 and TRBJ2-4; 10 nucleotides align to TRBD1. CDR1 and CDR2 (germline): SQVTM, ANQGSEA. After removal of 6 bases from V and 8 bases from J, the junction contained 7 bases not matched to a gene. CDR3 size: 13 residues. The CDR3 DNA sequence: TGCAGCGTCGCTCCCGGGACAGGGGACATTCAGTACTTC. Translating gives CSVAPGTGDIQYF.